Listed below are T cell receptor beta chains from one sample, sequenced in a study of blood T cell repertoires in COVID-19. The table came from immunoSEQ multiplex PCR; TCRdb's copy has only in-frame clones and leaves some out. This table holds roughly 120,000 clones, approximately 84% found once. Sequenced sample: peripheral blood. These receptors originate from a man aged 40-50 years with acute or convalescent COVID-19. CDR3s include the opening cysteine and the closing phenylalanine or tryptophan. The order of the fields is D gene, J gene, V gene, clone size, CDR3 DNA, CDR3 protein. D genes are given only for firm matches. Size values are once, few and many counts, or a class for expanded clones, and some rows have none.

d_gene: -
j_gene: TRBJ2-4
v_gene: TRBV5-5
abundance: few
CDR3nt: TGTGCCAGCAGCTTGTCGCAGAACATTCAGTACTTC
CDR3aa: CASSLSQNIQYF

d_gene: TRBD2
j_gene: TRBJ2-5
v_gene: TRBV5-3
abundance: few
CDR3nt: TGTGCCAGAACAAGTAGCGGGAACCAAGAGACCCAGTACTTC
CDR3aa: CARTSSGNQETQYF

d_gene: TRBD1
j_gene: TRBJ2-3
v_gene: TRBV9
abundance: -
CDR3nt: TGTGCCAGCAGCGTAGACACAGGGGGAGATACGCAGTATTTT
CDR3aa: CASSVDTGGDTQYF

d_gene: -
j_gene: TRBJ2-3
v_gene: TRBV6-6
abundance: -
CDR3nt: TGTGCCAGCAGGCTAGGTAGCACAGATACGCAGTATTTT
CDR3aa: CASRLGSTDTQYF

d_gene: -
j_gene: TRBJ1-3
v_gene: TRBV6-5
abundance: once
CDR3nt: TGTGCCAGCAGTTACAGTCCCATCGGGGGAAACACCATATATTTT
CDR3aa: CASSYSPIGGNTIYF

d_gene: TRBD2
j_gene: TRBJ2-3
v_gene: TRBV3-1/TRBV3-2
abundance: -
CDR3nt: TGTGCCAGCAGCCGCGGGAGTGGTACAGATACGCAGTATTTT
CDR3aa: CASSRGSGTDTQYF

d_gene: TRBD2
j_gene: TRBJ2-3
v_gene: TRBV29-1
abundance: -
CDR3nt: TGCAGCGTTGACCCAGGAGCGGGAGGGCCGAATACGCAGTATTTT
CDR3aa: CSVDPGAGGPNTQYF

d_gene: TRBD2
j_gene: TRBJ2-7
v_gene: TRBV14
abundance: -
CDR3nt: TGTGCCAGCAGCCGGCAGGGGCCTAGCGGGATTTTCGAGCAGTACTTC
CDR3aa: CASSRQGPSGIFEQYF

d_gene: -
j_gene: TRBJ1-2
v_gene: TRBV28
abundance: -
CDR3nt: TGTGCCAGCAGTCCCCGGGTAATCGGCTACACCTTC
CDR3aa: CASSPRVIGYTF

d_gene: -
j_gene: TRBJ2-1
v_gene: TRBV30
abundance: -
CDR3nt: TGTGCCTGGAGTGTACCTCGGGAGCAGTTCTTC
CDR3aa: CAWSVPREQFF

d_gene: TRBD1
j_gene: TRBJ2-7
v_gene: TRBV6-1
abundance: -
CDR3nt: TGTGCCAGCAGTGAGTGGGACAGGGGGAGCTCCTACGAGCAGTACTTC
CDR3aa: CASSEWDRGSSYEQYF

d_gene: -
j_gene: TRBJ1-2
v_gene: TRBV3-1/TRBV3-2
abundance: few
CDR3nt: TGTGCCAGCAGCTCCCGACACGCAATTTATGGCTACACCTTC
CDR3aa: CASSSRHAIYGYTF

d_gene: -
j_gene: TRBJ2-7
v_gene: TRBV13
abundance: -
CDR3nt: TGTGCCAGCAGCCCAGAGGGTAGGTTAGCGGATAACTACGAGCAGTACTTC
CDR3aa: CASSPEGRLADNYEQYF

d_gene: -
j_gene: TRBJ2-2
v_gene: TRBV5-8
abundance: -
CDR3nt: TGTGCCAGCAGCTGGCACGGCGGGGGCTCGACCGGGGAGCTGTTTTTT
CDR3aa: CASSWHGGGSTGELFF

d_gene: TRBD2
j_gene: TRBJ2-3
v_gene: TRBV2
abundance: -
CDR3nt: TGTGCCAGCACCAAGGGTAGCGGGGGGCCGATAAATACGCAGTATTTT
CDR3aa: CASTKGSGGPINTQYF

d_gene: TRBD2
j_gene: TRBJ2-2
v_gene: TRBV7-2
abundance: -
CDR3nt: TGTGCCAGCAGCTCCCCCCCGGGACTAGCGTCCGGGGAGCTGTTTTTT
CDR3aa: CASSSPPGLASGELFF

d_gene: TRBD1
j_gene: TRBJ2-2
v_gene: TRBV5-1
abundance: -
CDR3nt: TGCGCCAGCACCCGGACAGGGCGGACCGGGGAGCTGTTTTTT
CDR3aa: CASTRTGRTGELFF

d_gene: -
j_gene: TRBJ2-1
v_gene: TRBV18
abundance: -
CDR3nt: TGTGCCAGCTCACCACCGGTCGGTACTTTCTACAATGAGCAGTTCTTC
CDR3aa: CASSPPVGTFYNEQFF

d_gene: TRBD2
j_gene: TRBJ2-5
v_gene: TRBV29-1
abundance: -
CDR3nt: TGCAGCGTCTGGACTAGCGGGAGGTCGGGAGAGACCCAGTACTTC
CDR3aa: CSVWTSGRSGETQYF

d_gene: TRBD2
j_gene: TRBJ2-7
v_gene: TRBV29-1
abundance: -
CDR3nt: TGCAGCATCTGGACTAGCGACGACTACGAGCAGTACTTC
CDR3aa: CSIWTSDDYEQYF

d_gene: TRBD1
j_gene: TRBJ2-7
v_gene: TRBV2
abundance: -
CDR3nt: TGTGCCAGCAGGGGGCCCGGACAGGGTACTACCTACGAGCAGTACTTC
CDR3aa: CASRGPGQGTTYEQYF

d_gene: -
j_gene: TRBJ1-1
v_gene: TRBV29-1
abundance: -
CDR3nt: TGCAGCGTTGCGGAGGACTTGAGAGCTTTCTTT
CDR3aa: CSVAEDLRAFF

d_gene: -
j_gene: TRBJ1-2
v_gene: TRBV6-5
abundance: -
CDR3nt: TGTGCCAGCAGCGGAAGGAGGGCCGGCTACACCTTC
CDR3aa: CASSGRRAGYTF